The clone carrying this TCR beta chain was seen a handful of times. Its cognate antigen is unknown. The use of a sample-barcoded 5' primer and a J-beta primer mix characterized a second PCR of roughly 6 to 11 cycles. TCRdb re-called the 5' RACE reads with MiXCR, one entry per CDR3 protein. The sample lists 650,000 to 800,000 distinct CDR3 sequences, under 45% occurring once. The data were obtained in a study of blood T cells in healthy people across ages. Study observations and caveats: Any conclusive comparison of naive versus antigen-experienced cells was prevented by using unsorted PBMCs.

The CDR3 has 15 amino acids. Trimming took off 1 base at V and 4 bases at J, with 13 bases between the two ends. The rearrangement uses TRBV12-3 or TRBV12-4 and TRBJ1-1, with a possible D match to TRBD1 (6 bases). The TCR originated in a man aged 60-69 years in good health. The sequencing input was blood. The CDR3 coding sequence is TGTGCCAGCAGTTTAGAGGGGAGGGGGTTCACTGAAGCTTTCTTT. It codes for CASSLEGRGFTEAFF.